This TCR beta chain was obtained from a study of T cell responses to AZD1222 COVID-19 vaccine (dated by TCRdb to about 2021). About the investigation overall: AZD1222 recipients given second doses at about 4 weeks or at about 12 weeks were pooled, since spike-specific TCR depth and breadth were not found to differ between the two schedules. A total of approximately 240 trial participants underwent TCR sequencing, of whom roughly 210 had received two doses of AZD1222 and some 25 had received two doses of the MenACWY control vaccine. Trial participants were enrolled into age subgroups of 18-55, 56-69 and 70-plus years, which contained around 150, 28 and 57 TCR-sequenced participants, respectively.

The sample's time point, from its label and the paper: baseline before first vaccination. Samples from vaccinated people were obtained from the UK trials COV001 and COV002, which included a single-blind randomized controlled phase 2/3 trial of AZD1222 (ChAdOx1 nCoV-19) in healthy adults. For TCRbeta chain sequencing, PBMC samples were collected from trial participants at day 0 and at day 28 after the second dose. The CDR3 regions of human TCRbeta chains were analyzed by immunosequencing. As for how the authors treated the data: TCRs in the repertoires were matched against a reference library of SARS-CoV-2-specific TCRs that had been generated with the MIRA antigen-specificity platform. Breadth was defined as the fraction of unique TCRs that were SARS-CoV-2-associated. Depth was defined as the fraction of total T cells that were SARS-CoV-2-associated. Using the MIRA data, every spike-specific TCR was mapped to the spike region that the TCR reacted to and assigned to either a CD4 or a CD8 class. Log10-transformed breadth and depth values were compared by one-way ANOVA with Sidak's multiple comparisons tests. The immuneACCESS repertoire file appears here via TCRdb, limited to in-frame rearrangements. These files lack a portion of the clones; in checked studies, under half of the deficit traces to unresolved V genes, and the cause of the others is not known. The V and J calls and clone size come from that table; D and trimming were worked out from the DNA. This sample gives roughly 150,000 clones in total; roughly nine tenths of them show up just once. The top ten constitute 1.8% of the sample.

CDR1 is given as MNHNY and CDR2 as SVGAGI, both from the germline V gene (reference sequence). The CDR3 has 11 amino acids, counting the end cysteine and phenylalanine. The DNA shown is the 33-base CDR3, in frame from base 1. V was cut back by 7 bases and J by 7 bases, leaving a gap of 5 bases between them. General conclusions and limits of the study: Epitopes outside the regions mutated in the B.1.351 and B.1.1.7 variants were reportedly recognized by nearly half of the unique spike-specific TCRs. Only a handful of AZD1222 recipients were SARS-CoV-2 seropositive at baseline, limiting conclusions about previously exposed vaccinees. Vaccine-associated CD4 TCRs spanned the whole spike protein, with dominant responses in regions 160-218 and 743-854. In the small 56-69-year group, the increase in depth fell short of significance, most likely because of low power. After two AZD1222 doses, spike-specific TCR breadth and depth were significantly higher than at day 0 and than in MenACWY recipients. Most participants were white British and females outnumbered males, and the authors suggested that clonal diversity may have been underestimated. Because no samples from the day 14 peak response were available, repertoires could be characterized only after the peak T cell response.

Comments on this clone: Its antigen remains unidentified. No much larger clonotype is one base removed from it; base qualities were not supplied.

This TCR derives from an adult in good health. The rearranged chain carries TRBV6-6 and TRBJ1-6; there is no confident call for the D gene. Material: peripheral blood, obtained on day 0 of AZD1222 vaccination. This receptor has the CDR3 CASTDNSPLHF. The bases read TGTGCCAGCACTGACAATTCACCCCTCCACTTT.